This record covers a single TCR beta chain. The sample is drawn from a study of blood T cell repertoires in COVID-19. Study-level background: Samples representing acute and convalescent COVID-19 were sourced from the United States, Italy and Spain. The analysed material was cDNA or gDNA that came from T cells, B-cell-depleted T cells, or PBMCs.

Per the study methods: Amplification from reference gene primers served as the basis for estimated nucleated cell counts. Sequencing used immunoSEQ multiplex PCR; TCRdb keeps in-frame clones, though not all of them. V and J calls and clone size are copied from that table; D and trimming were computed from the DNA. The repertoire holds over 200,000 clones, with 80% to 90% as singletons. Trimming removed 5 bases at V and 0 bases at J, with 13 bases between. CDR3 length: 15 amino acids. Germline CDR1 reads LNHDA; CDR2 reads SQIVND (reference sequence). While infection was still active, Seattle patients were enrolled and then followed longitudinally.

This clonotype originated in a man between 45 and 60 years old with COVID-19, enrolled during active disease. The chain uses TRBV19 and TRBJ2-5; possibly TRBD1 for D (6 bases). The sequencing sample was made of peripheral blood. The CDR3 loop reads CASSPSGTHQETQYF. The DNA of the CDR3 is TGTGCCAGTAGTCCCTCCGGGACACACCAAGAGACCCAGTACTTC.